This T cell receptor (beta chain) stems from a study of T cell repertoires in cytomegalovirus infection. The wider study: CMV infection plus the matching HLA type was flagged by public TCR beta signatures. Study outcomes and limitations: It was HLA-C-restricted CMV-specific TCR beta clonotypes that dominated the response ex vivo. Cumulative public TCR beta family frequency identified carriers of CMV plus the relevant HLA.

One entry per CDR3 protein results from TCRdb running MiXCR on the reads. The profile shows under 600,000 distinct CDR3 sequences, approximately 15% of them singletons. This clonotype showed up many times. Its antigen remains unidentified. The junction differs from germline at one of its ends, possibly a read error. Per germline, CDR1 SEHNR and CDR2 FQNEAQ (reference sequence). The CDR3 covers 11 residues. The sequencing sample was made of CD8+ T cells from PBMCs. This sequence joins TRBV7-9 and TRBJ2-7, with D maybe TRBD1 (5 bases). This sequence originates from a human donor in good health (CMV status not recorded). Some clones in this sample may be carry-over from other donors' samples. In nucleotides, the CDR3 is TGTGCCAGCAGTTTAGGGGCCGAGCAGTACTTC. Its translation is CASSLGAEQYF.